The 3 T cell receptor beta chains in this list originate from one sample, sequenced in a study of blood T cell repertoires in COVID-19. Libraries were prepared by immunoSEQ multiplex PCR; TCRdb keeps only in-frame clonotypes and omits some of them. The sample records 7,500 to 8,500 clones, about 88% being singletons. Sequenced input: peripheral blood. The receptors shown here come from a human donor with active COVID-19. The donor label of this sample is uncertain.

This chain connects TRBV3-1 (or the pseudogene TRBV3-2) to TRBJ1-2; D not resolved. V dropped 1 base and J dropped 7 bases, with 13 bases sitting between them. Per the germline V gene, CDR1 is LGHDT and CDR2 is YNNKEL (reference sequence). This CDR3 has 14 residues. CDR3 sequence (DNA): TGTGCCAGCAGCCAAGGCAGCGATGCAAGTGGCTACACCTTC. It is translated as CASSQGSDASGYTF.

V gene TRBV7-8 combines with J gene TRBJ2-3; TRBD2 matches at 10 bases. The CDR3 totals 15 residues. Losses at the gene ends were 4 bases for V and 2 bases for J; bases not matched to a gene: 3. Germline assignment: CDR1 SGHVS and CDR2 FQNEAQ. CDR3 coding DNA: TGTGCCAGCAGCTCTAGCGGGGGCCTCACAGATACGCAGTATTTT. Its translation is CASSSSGGLTDTQYF.

There are a few counts of this clone. J is TRBJ1-2 and V is TRBV4-1; the D gene is possibly TRBD1 (5 bases). The V and J ends lost 6 bases and 2 bases respectively, with 16 bases between them. Looked up from germline, CDR1 is MGHRA and CDR2 is YSYEKL. The CDR3 contains 15 residues. CDR3 nucleotide sequence: TGCGCCAGCAGTTCCGCCGCGGGGGAAAACTATGGCTACACCTTC. Translation: CASSSAAGENYGYTF.